Following are 10 T cell receptor beta chains from one sample sequenced in a study of T cells after yellow fever vaccination. Each CDR3 protein gets one entry after TCRdb re-called the 5' RACE reads with MiXCR. Of 510,000 or so distinct CDR3 sequences in the sample, 15% to 20% are singletons; the top ten hold roughly an eighth. Material: PBMCs, obtained 15 days after the yellow fever booster vaccination. Every receptor here comes from a young man who received the YFV17D yellow fever vaccine.

This clonotype occurred many times. Germline is not matched at one junction end, which may reflect a read error. The DNA of the CDR3 is TGTGCCAGCAGCTTAGTCCGGGATACGCAGTATTTT. This translates into CASSLVRDTQYF. The V call is TRBV5-1, the J call TRBJ2-3; D is undetermined. CDR3 length: 12 residues. Germline assignment: CDR1 SGHRS and CDR2 YFSETQ.

This clonotype was seen more than once but under ten times. This chain joins TRBV4-1 and TRBJ2-1; 8 nucleotides align to TRBD2. From germline, CDR1 is MGHRA and CDR2 YSYEKL. V lost 1 base, J lost 3 bases, and 8 bases stayed unmatched. CDR3 length: 17 amino acids. CDR3 region: CASSQGIAAGVYNEQFF. The CDR3 nucleotides read TGCGCCAGCAGCCAAGGTATTGCAGCGGGAGTCTACAATGAGCAGTTCTTC.

The chain links TRBV19 to TRBJ2-1, with 8 bases fitting TRBD2. The CDR3 spans 15 residues. Germline V lookup: CDR1 LNHDA, CDR2 SQIVND (reference sequence). Trimming cost V 3 bases and J 7 bases; bases outside gene matches: 8. The CDR3 sequence: CASSMTSAARNEQFF. For the CDR3, the DNA is TGTGCCAGTAGTATGACTAGCGCAGCCCGGAATGAGCAGTTCTTC.

The V and J genes are TRBV7-8 and TRBJ2-3; 9 bases align to TRBD1. CDR3 length equals 15 residues. Germline V lookup: CDR1 SGHVS, CDR2 FQNEAQ. V dropped 5 bases and J dropped 4; count of bases not matched to a gene: 7. The CDR3 loop is CASSAWTGASDTQYF. CDR3 DNA: TGTGCCAGCAGCGCGTGGACAGGGGCTTCAGATACGCAGTATTTT.

Only a few counts were recorded for this clonotype. In nucleotides, the CDR3 is TGTGCCAGCAGCCTCGGCAGGCCTCTAGGCGTTCAGTACTTC. Amino acid sequence: CASSLGRPLGVQYF. This chain uses TRBV3-1 with TRBJ2-4; D is ambiguous. The V and J ends lost 4 bases and 11 bases respectively, with 18 bases between them. The germline CDR1 and CDR2 sequences are LGHDT and YNNKEL (reference sequence). The CDR3 is 14 amino acids.

This chain uses TRBV7-9 with TRBJ2-5, with 7 bases that match TRBD1. V was clipped by 4 bases and J by 4 bases; unmatched bases: 6. This CDR3 is built from 14 residues. Germline CDR1 SEHNR, CDR2 FQNEAQ (reference sequence). The CDR3 spells CASSSPQGTETQYF. The CDR3 nucleotides are TGTGCCAGCAGCTCGCCACAGGGGACAGAGACCCAGTACTTC.

The sample holds a few counts of this clonotype. V is TRBV6-5 and J is TRBJ2-3; D is perhaps TRBD1 or TRBD2 (5 bases each). Per germline, CDR1 MNHEY and CDR2 SVGAGI. The CDR3 is 16 amino acids. V was clipped by 5 bases and J by 1 base, with 16 bases between them. The CDR3 nucleotides are TGTGCCAGCAGTAACCCCCGGGGCGGTCGCACAGATACGCAGTATTTT. This translates into CASSNPRGGRTDTQYF.

This clonotype was observed a handful of times. The rearrangement links TRBV18 to TRBJ1-5; D uncertain. The CDR3 extends over 13 amino acids. CDR1 is KGHSH and CDR2 is LQKENI in the germline V gene. Trimming pared 0 bases from V and 1 base from J, leaving 1 base between. The CDR3 here is CASSPPSNQPQHF. CDR3 nucleotide sequence: TGTGCCAGCTCACCACCGAGCAATCAGCCCCAGCATTTT.

This clonotype has a handful of counts. This chain uses TRBV19 with TRBJ2-5; the D is unclear. CDR1 is LNHDA and CDR2 is SQIVND in the germline V gene (reference sequence). CDR3 length: 12 amino acids. V was clipped by 7 bases and J by 5 bases, with 11 bases between them. The CDR3, as DNA: TGTGCCAGTACTGACGCCGCTGAGACCCAGTACTTC. Protein product: CASTDAAETQYF.

In this sample, this clonotype turned up a few times. The V and J genes are TRBV20-1 and TRBJ2-3; possible D gene TRBD1, 6 bases. CDR3 length: 14 amino acids. Germline loops: CDR1 DFQATT, CDR2 SNEGSKA (reference sequence). V shed 0 bases and J shed 1 base, with 8 bases lying between them. The CDR3 bases are TGCAGTGCTAGAGATGAGGGGGGCACAGATACGCAGTATTTT. The encoded protein is CSARDEGGTDTQYF.